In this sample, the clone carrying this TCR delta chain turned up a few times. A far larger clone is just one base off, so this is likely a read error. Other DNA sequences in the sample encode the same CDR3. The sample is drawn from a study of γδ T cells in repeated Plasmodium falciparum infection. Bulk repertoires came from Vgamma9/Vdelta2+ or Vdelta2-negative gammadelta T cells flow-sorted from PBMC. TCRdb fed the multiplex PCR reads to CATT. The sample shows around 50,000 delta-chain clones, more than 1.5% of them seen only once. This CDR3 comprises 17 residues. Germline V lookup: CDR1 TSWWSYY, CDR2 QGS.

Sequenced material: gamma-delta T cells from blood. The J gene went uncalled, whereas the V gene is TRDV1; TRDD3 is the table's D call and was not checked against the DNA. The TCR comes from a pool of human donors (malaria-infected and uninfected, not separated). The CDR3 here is CALGEDPSLIYTDKLIF. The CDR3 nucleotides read TGTGCTCTTGGGGAAGACCCTTCTCTTATCTACACCGATAAACTCATATTT.